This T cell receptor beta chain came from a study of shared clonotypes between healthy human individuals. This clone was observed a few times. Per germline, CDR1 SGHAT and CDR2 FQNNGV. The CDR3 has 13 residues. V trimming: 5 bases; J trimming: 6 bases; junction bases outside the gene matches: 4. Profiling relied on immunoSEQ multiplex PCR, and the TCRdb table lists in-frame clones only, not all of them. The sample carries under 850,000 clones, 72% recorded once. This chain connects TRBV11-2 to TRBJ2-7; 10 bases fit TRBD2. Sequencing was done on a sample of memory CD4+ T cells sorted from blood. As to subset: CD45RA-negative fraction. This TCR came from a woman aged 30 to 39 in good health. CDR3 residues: CASSPLAGGEQYF. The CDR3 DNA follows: TGTGCCAGCAGCCCGTTAGCGGGAGGCGAGCAGTACTTC.